This T cell receptor (beta chain) was sequenced during a study of read filtering for tumor transcriptome and immune sequencing. Study observations and caveats: In IR-seq, single-read clonotypes were roughly 80% of clonotypes but around 3.4% of reads.

The germline V and J ends were trimmed by 4 bases and 4 bases, with 9 bases remaining between them. The CDR3 runs 13 residues. Germline V lookup: CDR1 SEHNR, CDR2 FQNEAQ (reference sequence). The library was built from around 380 ng RNA with molecular barcoded adaptors for alpha/delta and beta/gamma chains. TCRdb independently ran MiXCR on the reads; one entry per CDR3 protein. The table has roughly 130,000 distinct CDR3 sequences, 10% to 15% seen once. Bone marrow was sampled from every patient at the time of active disease. Turning to this clonotype: Its antigen is not identified. Just one base apart from a much larger clone, this may be a read error.

The receptor comes from a donor aged 40 or older with multiple myeloma. The chain is built from TRBV7-9 and TRBJ2-3; no firm D call. Sequencing was carried out using a population of CD138-negative cells sorted from bone marrow. CDR3 sequence reads: CASSYMLADTQYF. The CDR3 coding sequence is TGTGCCAGCAGCTACATGCTAGCAGATACGCAGTATTTT.